This T cell receptor (beta chain) derives from a study of shared clonotypes between healthy human individuals. The data were produced by immunoSEQ multiplex PCR, yet TCRdb's version contains in-frame clones alone and is incomplete. The sample has about 470,000 clones, 75% to 85% seen once. The CDR3 loop spans 15 amino acids. Germline V gives CDR1 SGHTA, CDR2 FQGNSA. Material: PBMCs. The sequence came from a woman between 40 and 55 years old in good health. Some clones in this sample may be carry-over from other donors' samples. The chain is built from TRBV7-2 and TRBJ2-5, with TRBD1 identical over 10 bases. The DNA matches TRBJ2-7 better at its end, which makes the J call doubtful. The CDR3 loop reads CASSFGTGDSYEQYF. CDR3 nucleotides: TGTGCCAGCAGCTTTGGGACAGGGGATTCCTACGAGCAGTACTTC.